Listed here are 21 T cell receptor beta chains from one sample, sequenced in a study of sequential checkpoint blockade in melanoma. Specified treatment: randomized to nivolumab then ipilimumab (arm A) or the reverse (arm B). Sequenced by immunoSEQ multiplex PCR; TCRdb stores in-frame clones only, minus some. The sample gives approximately 21,000 clones, more than 75% of which show up once; roughly 12% is in the top ten. Sequences were derived from CD8+ T cells sorted from blood (inferred from file names), sampled from a patient given nivolumab and ipilimumab in sequence. The source of these receptors is a human donor with melanoma.

This sequence joins TRBV28 and TRBJ1-5, with 7 bases that match TRBD1. The junction had 7 bases not matched to a gene; V was cut back by 5 bases and J by 6 bases. CDR3 length equals 14 residues. Per germline, CDR1 MDHEN and CDR2 SYDVKM. The CDR3 region is CASSPMTGSQPQHF. CDR3 bases: TGTGCCAGCAGTCCTATGACAGGGAGTCAGCCCCAGCATTTT. The full variable domain, rest sourced from reference TRBV28 and TRBJ1-5, is DVKVTQSSRYLVKRTGEKVFLECVQDMDHENMFWYRQDPGLGLRLIYFSYDVKMKEKGDIPEGYSVSREKKERFSLILESASTNQTSMYLCASSPMTGSQPQHFGDGTRLSIL.

V usage is TRBV2 and J usage is TRBJ1-6; 8 bases line up with TRBD1. This CDR3 spans 15 amino acids. With V trimmed by 6 bases and J by 9 bases, 10 bases remained unmatched. CDR1 and CDR2 (germline): SNHLY, FYNNEI. Here the CDR3 reads CASSRTGKIGSPLHF. The CDR3 DNA is TGTGCCAGCAGCAGGACAGGGAAAATCGGTTCACCCCTCCACTTT.

The rearrangement links TRBV28 to TRBJ2-7; maybe TRBD2 (6 bases). The germline gives CDR1 MDHEN, CDR2 SYDVKM. The CDR3 consists of 13 residues. V dropped 8 bases and J dropped 5 bases, with 16 bases sitting between them. DNA of the CDR3: TGTGCCAGCCTAGCCGGGGGTTTCCACGAGCAGTACTTC. It is translated as CASLAGGFHEQYF.

The gene calls are TRBV6-5 and TRBJ1-4; 7 bases are a match to TRBD1. J gave up 3 bases and V 6 bases, and 7 bases lay outside the gene matches. Germline lookup yields CDR1 MNHEY and CDR2 SVGAGI. The CDR3 contains 15 residues. CDR3 DNA sequence: TGTGCCAGCAGCCCGGGACAGTGGTCTAATGAAAAACTGTTTTTT. It specifies CASSPGQWSNEKLFF.

This clone was seen a single time. The chain recombines TRBV11-3 with TRBJ2-1; tentative D call: TRBD2 (6 bases). The germline gives CDR1 SGHNT, CDR2 YENEEA. V lost 2 bases and J lost 8, with 10 bases in between. This CDR3 region has 13 residues. The CDR3 DNA reads TGTGCCAGCAGCTTACCTACGGGGGATGAGCAGTTCTTC. This translates into CASSLPTGDEQFF.

This rearrangement joins TRBV7-8 to TRBJ2-7; 7 nucleotides align to TRBD1. Per the germline V gene, CDR1 is SGHVS and CDR2 is FQNEAQ. The CDR3 has 16 residues. V dropped 0 bases and J dropped 2; count of bases not matched to a gene: 7. Written as DNA, the CDR3 is TGTGCCAGCAGCTTAGCCCTCGACAGGGCCACCTACGAGCAGTACTTC. Translating gives CASSLALDRATYEQYF.

The genes are TRBV6-5 and TRBJ2-5, with D possibly matching TRBD2 (5 bases). The ends were cut back, 6 bases at V and 5 bases at J, with 13 bases in the middle. CDR1 is MNHEY and CDR2 is SVGAGI in the germline V gene. The CDR3 is 13 residues long. In DNA, the CDR3 is TGTGCCAGCAGCCGTACTAGAAGGGAGACCCAGTACTTC. It yields the protein CASSRTRRETQYF.

The chain carries TRBV15 and TRBJ2-7; 10 bases line up with TRBD1. The J segment lost 2 bases and the V segment lost 1 base, leaving 11 bases of the junction unmatched. The CDR3 is 18 residues long. Germline loops: CDR1 LNHNV, CDR2 YYDKDF (reference sequence). The CDR3 here is CATSRGNGQGVVTYEQYF. Here the CDR3 DNA reads TGTGCCACCAGCAGAGGCAACGGACAGGGGGTGGTCACCTACGAGCAGTACTTC.

This clone was detected only a few times. The gene calls are TRBV5-6 and TRBJ2-1, with 12 positions matching TRBD2. Germline V gene data show CDR1 as SGHDT and CDR2 as YYEEEE. This CDR3 comprises 15 residues. J gave up 11 bases and V 3 bases, and 9 bases lay outside the gene matches. The CDR3 reads CASSWERLAGDKQFF. CDR3 DNA: TGTGCCAGCAGCTGGGAGAGACTAGCGGGAGATAAGCAGTTCTTC.

The V gene is TRBV6-5, the J gene TRBJ2-3, with 8 bases that match TRBD2. Germline CDR1 is MNHEY and CDR2 is SVGAGI. V shed 11 bases, J shed 5 bases, and the junction held 15 bases outside the gene matches. The CDR3 is made up of 15 amino acids. This chain's CDR3 is CALRKREFERDTQYF. The CDR3 DNA follows: TGTGCCCTCCGGAAGCGGGAGTTTGAAAGAGATACGCAGTATTTT.

The J gene is TRBJ2-5, the V gene TRBV28; D might be TRBD1 (6 bases). CDR1 MDHEN and CDR2 SYDVKM come from the germline V gene. The V and J ends lost 1 base and 4 bases respectively, with 13 bases between them. The CDR3 spans 15 residues. This CDR3 reads CASSLLRTDLETQYF. The CDR3 bases are TGTGCCAGCAGTTTATTGAGGACAGATTTAGAGACCCAGTACTTC. Full variable domain (rest looked up from reference TRBV28 and TRBJ2-5): DVKVTQSSRYLVKRTGEKVFLECVQDMDHENMFWYRQDPGLGLRLIYFSYDVKMKEKGDIPEGYSVSREKKERFSLILESASTNQTSMYLCASSLLRTDLETQYFGPGTRLLVL.

This clone was detected once. The chain uses TRBV5-8 and TRBJ1-5, with D hard to call. This CDR3 spans 16 amino acids. Trimming stripped 0 bases from V and 5 bases from J, with 15 bases between. CDR1 and CDR2 (germline): SGHTS, YDEGEE. Here the CDR3 DNA reads TGTGCCAGCAGCTTGGGAGGGCAACCACGAGATCAGCCCCAGCATTTT. Its protein product is CASSLGGQPRDQPQHF.

The V and J genes are TRBV28 and TRBJ1-2; D is possibly TRBD1 (5 bases). Germline-derived CDR1 and CDR2 are MDHEN and SYDVKM. There are 17 residues in the CDR3. Trimming pared 3 bases from V and 3 bases from J, leaving 20 bases between. The CDR3 DNA reads as TGTGCCAGCAGTTTCGAGGGTTGGGGGGACGGCGACTATGGCTACACCTTC. It specifies CASSFEGWGDGDYGYTF.

A single count supports this clone. The genes are TRBV7-9 and TRBJ2-1; D remains unclear. The germline V gene encodes CDR1 SEHNR and CDR2 FQNEAQ (reference sequence). The CDR3 extends over 17 amino acids. Trimming left V 0 bases short and J 4 bases short, with 16 bases between. In nucleotides, the CDR3 is TGTGCCAGCAGCTTAGCTATTCGCGGAACCGAATACAATGAGCAGTTCTTC. Translated, it gives CASSLAIRGTEYNEQFF.

V and J are TRBV4-3 and TRBJ2-3, with 12 nucleotides matching TRBD2. Germline loops: CDR1 LGHNA, CDR2 YSLEER. This CDR3 contains 18 residues. Unmatched junction bases numbered 8, after V lost 1 base and J lost 3 bases. CDR3 bases: TGCGCCAGCAGCCAAGGGGGGGTGACTAGCGGGAGAACAGATACGCAGTATTTT. Translating it yields CASSQGGVTSGRTDTQYF.

This clone appeared once. The rearrangement links TRBV27 to TRBJ1-6; TRBD1 is a possible D gene (5 bases). V was pared by 7 bases and J by 3 bases, with 10 bases between. This CDR3 is built from 14 residues. The V gene's germline CDR1 is MNHEY and CDR2 SMNVEV (reference sequence). The CDR3 nucleotides are TGTGCCAGCATGCGCGACAGCTATAATTCACCCCTCCACTTT. Amino acids: CASMRDSYNSPLHF.

V is TRBV28 and J is TRBJ1-2, with D maybe TRBD1 (5 bases). Germline CDR1 MDHEN, CDR2 SYDVKM. The length of the CDR3 is 16 residues. Trimming shortened V by 3 bases and J by 3 bases, and 17 bases separated the two germline ends. Here the CDR3 reads CASSFRGVMADYGYTF. In nucleotides, the CDR3 is TGTGCCAGCAGTTTCCGGGGGGTTATGGCGGACTATGGCTACACCTTC.

The chain uses TRBV2 and TRBJ2-7; D is ambiguous. CDR3 length: 13 residues. V was pared by 1 base and J by 6 bases, with 10 bases between. Germline V gene data show CDR1 as SNHLY and CDR2 as FYNNEI. The CDR3 loop is CASSEVRIGEQYF. The CDR3 DNA reads TGTGCCAGCAGTGAAGTCCGAATCGGCGAGCAGTACTTC.

J is TRBJ2-3 and V is TRBV6-1; the match to TRBD1 covers 8 bases. Unmatched junction bases numbered 2, after V lost 6 bases and J lost 0 bases. CDR1 is MNHNS, CDR2 SASEGT, per germline. This CDR3 is 14 amino acids long. CDR3 loop: CASRGTGSTDTQYF. For the CDR3, the DNA is TGTGCCAGCAGGGGGACAGGCAGCACAGATACGCAGTATTTT.

V and J are TRBV27 and TRBJ1-2; TRBD1 matches at 11 bases. Germline V gene data show CDR1 as MNHEY and CDR2 as SMNVEV (reference sequence). V dropped 5 bases and J dropped 4; count of bases not matched to a gene: 6. CDR3 size: 15 residues. The CDR3 loop reads CASSPLGQGAYGYTF. CDR3 nucleotides: TGTGCCAGCAGTCCACTCGGACAGGGGGCCTATGGCTACACCTTC.

The chain has TRBV2 and TRBJ1-5; 7 bases line up with TRBD1. CDR1 SNHLY and CDR2 FYNNEI come from the germline V gene. CDR3 length equals 16 residues. J lost 6 bases, V lost 8 bases, and 16 bases had no gene match. The CDR3 is CASSRDSRGGTQPQHF. The CDR3 DNA is TGTGCCAGCTCTCGTGACTCTAGAGGGGGCACTCAGCCCCAGCATTTT.